This T cell receptor (beta chain) comes out of a study of T cell responses to AZD1222 COVID-19 vaccine. The study, taken as a whole, reports: Reportedly, nearly half of unique spike TCRs recognized epitopes outside B.1.351/B.1.1.7 mutations.

Comment on this clone: The target antigen is unknown.

The CDR3 is 14 residues long. Germline V gene sequence: CDR1 SNHLY, CDR2 FYNNEI. The V end lost 1 base, the J end lost 7 bases, and 13 bases lay between the germline ends. Profiled with immunoSEQ multiplex PCR; TCRdb holds only in-frame clones, not every one. The sample includes some 120,000 clones, around nine tenths of them seen just once. The sequenced sample was peripheral blood, obtained on day 0 of AZD1222 vaccination. The receptor was derived from an adult in good health. J is TRBJ1-2 and V is TRBV2; TRBD1 might be the D (5 bases). The CDR3 spells CASSEDLMGGGYTF. Here the CDR3 DNA reads TGTGCCAGCAGTGAAGATCTTATGGGGGGTGGCTACACCTTC. Using reference TRBV2 and TRBJ1-2 for the parts outside the CDR3, the full variable domain is EPEVTQTPSHQVTQMGQEVILRCVPISNHLYFYWYRQILGQKVEFLVSFYNNEISEKSEIFDDQFSVERPDGSNFTLKIRSTKLEDSAMYFCASSEDLMGGGYTFGSGTRLTVV.